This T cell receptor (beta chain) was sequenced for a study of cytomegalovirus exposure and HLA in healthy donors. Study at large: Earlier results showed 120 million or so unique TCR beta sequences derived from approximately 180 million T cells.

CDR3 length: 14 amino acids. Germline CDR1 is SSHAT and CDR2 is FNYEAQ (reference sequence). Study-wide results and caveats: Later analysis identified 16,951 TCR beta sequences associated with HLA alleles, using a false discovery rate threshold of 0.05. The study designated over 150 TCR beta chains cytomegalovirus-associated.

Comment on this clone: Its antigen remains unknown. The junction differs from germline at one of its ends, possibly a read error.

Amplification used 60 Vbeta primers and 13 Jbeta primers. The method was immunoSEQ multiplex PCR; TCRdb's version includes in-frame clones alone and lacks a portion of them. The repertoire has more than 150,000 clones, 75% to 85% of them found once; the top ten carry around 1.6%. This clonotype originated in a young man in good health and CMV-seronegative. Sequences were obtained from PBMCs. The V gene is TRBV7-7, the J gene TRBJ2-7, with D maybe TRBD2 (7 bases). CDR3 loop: CASSLGEGAYEQYF. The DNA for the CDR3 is TGTGCTAGCAGCTTAGGGGAGGGGGCCTACGAGCAGTACTTC.